This T cell receptor (beta chain) was identified during a study of radiation and T cells in renal cell carcinoma. Study findings and constraints: In blood, top tumor clones expanded by 2 weeks, shrinking by 4.

This CDR3 is 19 amino acids long. The V gene end was trimmed by 2 bases and the J gene end by 5 bases; junction bases not matched to a gene: 16. Germline-derived CDR1 and CDR2 are SGHRS and YFSETQ. Repertoires were generated with immunoSEQ multiplex PCR, while TCRdb's copy carries only in-frame clones and drops some. The sample shows roughly 120,000 clones, about four fifths of them seen only once. In regard to this clone: Its specificity is unknown.

Time point noted: baseline pretreatment blood. Documented treatment: 15 Gy SBRT to primary tumor, nephrectomy 4 weeks later. The tumor was a clear cell renal cell carcinoma. Sequences were derived from blood, sampled from a patient whose treatment included radiotherapy and nephrectomy. The chain couples TRBV5-1 to TRBJ2-1, with 10 bases lining up with TRBD2. The source is an older woman with renal cell carcinoma. CDR3: CASSLYILAGPGLHNEQFF. The CDR3 region has the DNA TGCGCCAGCAGCTTATATATACTAGCGGGACCAGGGCTCCACAATGAGCAGTTCTTC.